This passage covers 18 T cell receptor beta chains from one sample sequenced in a study of neurological immune-mediated disorders. From the 5' RACE reads, TCRdb called clonotypes with MiXCR, one entry per CDR3 protein. The sample includes tens of thousands of distinct CDR3 sequences, about 4.3% seen only once; the top ten take 5% to 6%. Time point meaning: longitudinal time-point 3. The material sequenced was PBMCs. The receptors here all came from a woman aged 55 to 70 with multiple sclerosis.

This clonotype was picked up many times. This chain uses TRBV29-1 with TRBJ2-6; 7 bases match TRBD2. The CDR3 runs to 12 residues. Germline V CDR1 and CDR2: SQVTM, ANQGSEA. The CDR3: CGGGSGANVLTF. The CDR3 bases are TGCGGGGGGGGCTCTGGGGCCAACGTCCTGACTTTC.

This clonotype was seen ten or more times. CDR3 protein: CASSSTVQITGANVLTF. CDR3 bases: TGCGCCAGCAGCTCGACTGTCCAAATTACTGGGGCCAACGTCCTGACTTTC. V usage is TRBV5-1 and J usage is TRBJ2-6; the D is unclear. The CDR3 is 17 residues long. Trimming took off 3 bases at V and 2 bases at J, with 15 bases between the two ends. Germline V gene data show CDR1 as SGHRS and CDR2 as YFSETQ.

This clonotype appeared many times. The genes are TRBV27 and TRBJ2-7; D might be TRBD1 (6 bases). The ends were cut back, 3 bases at V and 4 bases at J, with 19 bases in the middle. The CDR3 runs 16 residues. Germline values: CDR1 MNHEY, CDR2 SMNVEV (reference sequence). The CDR3, as DNA: TGTGCCAGCAGTTTTCGTCGACAGGTAGCCGGTTACGAGCAGTACTTC. This translates into CASSFRRQVAGYEQYF.

This clonotype was seen at least ten times. The rearrangement uses TRBV29-1 and TRBJ1-2; TRBD1 agrees at 7 bases. CDR1 and CDR2 from the germline V gene are SQVTM and ANQGSEA. The CDR3 runs 8 residues. The V segment lost 7 bases and the J segment 12 bases; nucleotides outside the gene matches: 2. The CDR3 region is CSGDRDTF. DNA for the CDR3: TGCAGCGGCGACAGGGACACCTTC.

This clonotype was detected ten times or more. V and J are TRBV7-2 and TRBJ1-1, with 9 bases lining up with TRBD1. With V trimmed by 2 bases and J by 6 bases, 7 bases remained unmatched. CDR1 and CDR2 from the germline V gene are SGHTA and FQGNSA. The length of the CDR3 is 15 residues. The DNA of the CDR3 is TGTGCCAGCAGCTTATACACAGGGGGCTTCCCTGAAGCTTTCTTT. Translated, it gives CASSLYTGGFPEAFF.

This clonotype was recorded many times. CDR3 sequence (DNA): TGCAGTGCAATTGACAGGGGCAATCAGCCCCAGCATTTT. Protein sequence: CSAIDRGNQPQHF. V is TRBV20-1 and J is TRBJ1-5; 7 bases align to TRBD1. Germline lookup yields CDR1 DFQATT and CDR2 SNEGSKA (reference sequence). Trimming removed 6 bases from V and 2 bases from J; junction bases left unmatched: 4. This CDR3 is 13 amino acids long.

This clonotype was seen at least ten times. This chain connects TRBV5-1 to TRBJ2-5; D possibly corresponds to TRBD1 (6 bases). Trimming removed 6 bases from V and 0 bases from J, with 15 bases in between. The CDR3 runs to 15 residues. Per germline, CDR1 SGHRS and CDR2 YFSETQ. In DNA, the CDR3 is TGCGCCAGCAACCAAGGGGGTGTGTACCAAGAGACCCAGTACTTC. It yields the protein CASNQGGVYQETQYF.

This clonotype was counted many times. The chain couples TRBV6-5 to TRBJ2-5, with D perhaps TRBD2 (7 bases). CDR1 and CDR2 from the germline V gene are MNHEY and SVGAGI. This CDR3 has 16 amino acids. V lost 7 bases to trimming and J lost 5 bases, with 23 bases between them. CDR3 protein: CASTPGGPGIGETQYF. The DNA of the CDR3 is TGTGCCAGCACCCCCGGGGGGCCGGGGATTGGGGAGACCCAGTACTTC.

This clonotype was seen many times. This sequence joins TRBV18 and TRBJ1-1; TRBD1 might be the D (6 bases). Trimming stripped 6 bases from V and 1 base from J, with 9 bases between. This CDR3 has 13 amino acids. The germline V gene encodes CDR1 KGHSH and CDR2 LQKENI. The CDR3 sequence: CASSEGQNTEAFF. In DNA, the CDR3 is TGTGCCAGCTCGGAGGGACAGAACACTGAAGCTTTCTTT.

This clonotype came up many times. This chain links TRBV4-1 with TRBJ2-2; the D is unclear. Trimming pared 1 base from V and 6 bases from J, leaving 9 bases between. CDR1 and CDR2 from the germline V gene are MGHRA and YSYEKL. The CDR3 is 14 amino acids. The CDR3 sequence: CASSQGSRSGELFF. CDR3 bases: TGCGCCAGCAGCCAAGGGTCCAGGTCCGGGGAGCTGTTTTTT.

The sample holds many counts of this clonotype. The J gene is TRBJ2-3, the V gene TRBV4-2; 8 positions agree with TRBD1. The germline CDR1 and CDR2 sequences are LGHNA and YNFKEQ. With V trimmed by 4 bases and J by 3 bases, 9 bases remained unmatched. The CDR3 contains 16 residues. CDR3 nucleotide sequence: TGTGCCAGCAGCCCCCTCAACAGGGGGTCGACAGATACGCAGTATTTT. It is translated as CASSPLNRGSTDTQYF.

This clonotype was counted many times. The chain couples TRBV20-1 to TRBJ1-5; D is uncertain. The CDR3 covers 14 residues. Germline V gene lookup returns CDR1 DFQATT and CDR2 SNEGSKA (reference sequence). The V end was cut by 0 bases, the J end by 0 bases, with 6 bases between. CDR3 bases: TGCAGTGCTAGAGAGCCTTATAGCAATCAGCCCCAGCATTTT. Its translation: CSAREPYSNQPQHF.

This clonotype was counted at least ten times. The V and J genes are TRBV20-1 and TRBJ2-1; TRBD1 agrees at 8 bases. Germline-derived CDR1 and CDR2 are DFQATT and SNEGSKA (reference sequence). CDR3 length equals 15 residues. V shed 4 bases and J 6 bases; nucleotides not matched to a gene: 11. CDR3 sequence: CSAIKTGVGFNEQFF. CDR3 nucleotides: TGCAGTGCTATAAAGACAGGGGTGGGTTTCAATGAGCAGTTCTTC.

This clonotype was picked up many times. The rearrangement uses TRBV18 and TRBJ2-5; maybe TRBD1 (6 bases). This CDR3 has 15 residues. Germline-derived CDR1 and CDR2 are KGHSH and LQKENI. V dropped 0 bases and J dropped 5 bases, with 13 bases sitting between them. CDR3 sequence reads: CASSPPGQRGETQYF. CDR3 DNA: TGTGCCAGCTCACCACCTGGACAGAGGGGGGAGACCCAGTACTTC.

This clonotype was seen repeatedly, ten times or more. V is TRBV7-2 and J is TRBJ1-3; TRBD1 aligns across 7 bases. The CDR3 is 14 amino acids. Germline CDR1 SGHTA, CDR2 FQGNSA. V gave up 8 bases and J gave up 0 bases; unmatched junction bases: 4. CDR3: CASAGQTSGNTIYF. The CDR3, as DNA: TGTGCCAGCGCGGGACAGACCTCTGGAAACACCATATATTTT.

The table lists this clonotype with many counts. V usage is TRBV6-1 and J usage is TRBJ2-7, with D perhaps matching TRBD1 (6 bases). Germline CDR1 reads MNHNS; CDR2 reads SASEGT. V gave up 10 bases and J gave up 2 bases, with 18 bases separating them. The CDR3 length is 14 residues. CDR3 sequence (DNA): TGTGCCACCAAGGGGGAACCTCGCACCTACGAGCAGTACTTC. Its translation is CATKGEPRTYEQYF.

This clonotype was seen ten or more times. V and J are TRBV9 and TRBJ1-5; maybe TRBD1 (5 bases). The CDR3 length is 15 residues. Trimming removed 0 bases from V and 6 bases from J, with 13 bases in between. From germline, CDR1 is SGDLS and CDR2 YYNGEE. CDR3 bases: TGTGCCAGCAGCGTAGACGGGCAGGGAAGTCAGCCCCAGCATTTT. Protein: CASSVDGQGSQPQHF.

This clonotype was counted at least ten times. V is TRBV6-2 or TRBV6-3 and J is TRBJ2-3; 8 bases map to TRBD2. The CDR3 has 15 amino acids. V was clipped by 2 bases and J by 4 bases; unmatched bases: 5. Looked up from germline, CDR1 is MNHEY and CDR2 is SVGEGT. The CDR3: CASSYGRGAPDTQYF. CDR3 sequence (DNA): TGTGCCAGCAGTTACGGGCGGGGGGCCCCAGATACGCAGTATTTT.